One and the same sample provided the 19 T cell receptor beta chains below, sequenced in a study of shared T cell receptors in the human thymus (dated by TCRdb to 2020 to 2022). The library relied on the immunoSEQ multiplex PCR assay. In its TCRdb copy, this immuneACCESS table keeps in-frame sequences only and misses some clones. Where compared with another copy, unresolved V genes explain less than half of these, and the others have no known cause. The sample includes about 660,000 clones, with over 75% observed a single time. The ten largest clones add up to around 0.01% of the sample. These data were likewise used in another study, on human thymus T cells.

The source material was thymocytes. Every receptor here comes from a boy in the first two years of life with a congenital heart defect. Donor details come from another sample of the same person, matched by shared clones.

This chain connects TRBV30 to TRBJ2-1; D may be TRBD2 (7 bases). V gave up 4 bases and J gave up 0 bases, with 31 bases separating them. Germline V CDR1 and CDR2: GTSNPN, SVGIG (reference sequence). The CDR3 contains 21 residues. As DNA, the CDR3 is TGTGCCTGGACCTTCCCGCCGACTTGGGGGGGGGCTGAGAGCTCCTACAATGAGCAGTTCTTC. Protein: CAWTFPPTWGGAESSYNEQFF.

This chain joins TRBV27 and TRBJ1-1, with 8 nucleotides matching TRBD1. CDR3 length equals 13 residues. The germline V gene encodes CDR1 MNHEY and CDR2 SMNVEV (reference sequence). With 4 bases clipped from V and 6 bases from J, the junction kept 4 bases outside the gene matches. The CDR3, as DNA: TGTGCCAGCAGTTCCAGGGGGCGATCTGAAGCTTTCTTT. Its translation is CASSSRGRSEAFF.

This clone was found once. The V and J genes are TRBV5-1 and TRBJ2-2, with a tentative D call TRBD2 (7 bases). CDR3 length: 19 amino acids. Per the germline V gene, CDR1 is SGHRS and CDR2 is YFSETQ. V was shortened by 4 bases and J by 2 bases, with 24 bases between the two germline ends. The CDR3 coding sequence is TGCGCCAGCAGCCAGTCCCGATCAGGGGAGGGGTTAAACACCGGGGAGCTGTTTTTT. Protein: CASSQSRSGEGLNTGELFF.

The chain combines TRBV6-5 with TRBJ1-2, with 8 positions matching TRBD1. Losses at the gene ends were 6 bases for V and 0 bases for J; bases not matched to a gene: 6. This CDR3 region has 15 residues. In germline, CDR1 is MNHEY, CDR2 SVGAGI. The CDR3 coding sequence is TGTGCCAGCAGCTCGGGACAGGCACCTAACTATGGCTACACCTTC. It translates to CASSSGQAPNYGYTF.

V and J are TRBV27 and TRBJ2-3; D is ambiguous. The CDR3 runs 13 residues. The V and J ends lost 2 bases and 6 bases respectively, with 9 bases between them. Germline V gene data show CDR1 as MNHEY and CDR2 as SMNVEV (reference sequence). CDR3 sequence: CASSLRGLDTQYF. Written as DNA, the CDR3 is TGTGCCAGCAGTTTAAGAGGTTTGGATACGCAGTATTTT.

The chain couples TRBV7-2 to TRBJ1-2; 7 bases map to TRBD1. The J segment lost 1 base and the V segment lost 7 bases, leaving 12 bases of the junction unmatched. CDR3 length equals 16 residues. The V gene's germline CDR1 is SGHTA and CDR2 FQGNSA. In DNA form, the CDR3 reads TGTGCCAGCACCAAATCCGGGACAGCTTATAACTATGGCTACACCTTC. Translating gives CASTKSGTAYNYGYTF. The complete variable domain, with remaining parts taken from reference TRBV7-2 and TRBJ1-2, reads GAGVSQSPSNKVTEKGKDVELRCDPISGHTALYWYRQSLGQGLEFLIYFQGNSAPDKSGLPSDRFSAERTGGSVSTLTIQRTQQEDSAVYLCASTKSGTAYNYGYTFGSGTRLTVV.

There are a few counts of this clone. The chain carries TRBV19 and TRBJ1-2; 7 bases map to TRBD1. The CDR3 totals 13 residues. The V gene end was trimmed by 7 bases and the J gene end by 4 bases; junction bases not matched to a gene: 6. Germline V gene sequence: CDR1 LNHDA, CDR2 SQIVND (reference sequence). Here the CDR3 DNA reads TGTGCCAGTACCCCGACAGGGATCTATGGCTACACCTTC. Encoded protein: CASTPTGIYGYTF. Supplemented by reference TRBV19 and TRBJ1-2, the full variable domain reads DGGITQSPKYLFRKEGQNVTLSCEQNLNHDAMYWYRQDPGQGLRLIYYSQIVNDFQKGDIAEGYSVSREKKESFPLTVTSAQKNPTAFYLCASTPTGIYGYTFGSGTRLTVV.

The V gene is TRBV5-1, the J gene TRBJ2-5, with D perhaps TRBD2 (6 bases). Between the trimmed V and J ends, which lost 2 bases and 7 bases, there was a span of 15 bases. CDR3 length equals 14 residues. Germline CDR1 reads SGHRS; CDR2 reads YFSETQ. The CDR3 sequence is CASSFGGVSRTQYF. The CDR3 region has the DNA TGCGCCAGCAGCTTCGGCGGGGTGTCGAGGACCCAGTACTTC.

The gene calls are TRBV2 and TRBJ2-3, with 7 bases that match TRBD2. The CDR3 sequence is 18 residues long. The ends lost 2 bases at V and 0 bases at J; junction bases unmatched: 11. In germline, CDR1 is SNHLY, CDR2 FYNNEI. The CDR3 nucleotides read TGTGCCAGCAGTGAACCAAGAAGGGACTACCTCAGCACAGATACGCAGTATTTT. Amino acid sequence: CASSEPRRDYLSTDTQYF.

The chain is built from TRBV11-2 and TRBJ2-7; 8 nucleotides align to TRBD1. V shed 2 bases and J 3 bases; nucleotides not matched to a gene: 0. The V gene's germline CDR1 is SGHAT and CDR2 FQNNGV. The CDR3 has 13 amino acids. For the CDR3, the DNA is TGTGCCAGCAGCTTAACAGGGGGCTACGAGCAGTACTTC. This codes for CASSLTGGYEQYF.

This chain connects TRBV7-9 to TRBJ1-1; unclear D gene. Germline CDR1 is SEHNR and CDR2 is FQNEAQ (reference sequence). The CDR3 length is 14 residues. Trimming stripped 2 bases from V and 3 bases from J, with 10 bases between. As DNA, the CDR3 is TGTGCCAGCAGCTTATATTACCGGGACACTGAAGCTTTCTTT. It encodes CASSLYYRDTEAFF.

The DNA of the CDR3 is TGTGCCTGGAGTGTACCCGGGAGGGCCGGCTACGAGCAGTACTTC. Its protein is CAWSVPGRAGYEQYF. The rearrangement uses TRBV30 and TRBJ2-7; TRBD2 matches 8 bases. V shed 0 bases and J 3 bases; nucleotides not matched to a gene: 7. The germline V gene encodes CDR1 GTSNPN and CDR2 SVGIG (reference sequence). CDR3 length: 15 residues. Full variable domain (rest looked up from reference TRBV30 and TRBJ2-7): SQTIHQWPATLVQPVGSPLSLECTVEGTSNPNLYWYRQAAGRGLQLLFYSVGIGQISSEVPQNLSASRPQDRQFILSSKKLLLSDSGFYLCAWSVPGRAGYEQYFGPGTRLTVT.

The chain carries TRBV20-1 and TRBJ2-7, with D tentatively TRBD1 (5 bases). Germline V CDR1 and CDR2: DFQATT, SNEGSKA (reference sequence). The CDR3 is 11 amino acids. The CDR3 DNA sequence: TGCAGGGGGCGGTCCCGCCACGAGCAGTACTTC. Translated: CRGRSRHEQYF.

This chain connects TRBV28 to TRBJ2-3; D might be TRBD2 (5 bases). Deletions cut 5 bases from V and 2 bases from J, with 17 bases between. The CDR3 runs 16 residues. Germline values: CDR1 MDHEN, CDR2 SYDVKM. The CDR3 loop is CASSLRAEGVTDTQYF. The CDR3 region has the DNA TGTGCCAGCAGTCTCCGGGCCGAGGGAGTCACAGATACGCAGTATTTT.

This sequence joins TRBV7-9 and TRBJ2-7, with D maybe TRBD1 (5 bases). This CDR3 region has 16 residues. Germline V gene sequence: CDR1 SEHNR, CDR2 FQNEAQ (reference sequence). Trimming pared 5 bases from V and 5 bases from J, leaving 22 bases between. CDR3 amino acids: CASSPQEVQGMHEQYF. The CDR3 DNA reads TGTGCCAGCAGCCCCCAAGAGGTCCAGGGAATGCACGAGCAGTACTTC.

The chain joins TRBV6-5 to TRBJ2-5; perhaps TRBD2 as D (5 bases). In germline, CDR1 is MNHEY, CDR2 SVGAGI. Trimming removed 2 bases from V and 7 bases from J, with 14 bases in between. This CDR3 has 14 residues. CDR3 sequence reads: CASSYDRGVGTQYF. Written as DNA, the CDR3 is TGTGCCAGCAGTTACGATCGGGGAGTGGGGACCCAGTACTTC.

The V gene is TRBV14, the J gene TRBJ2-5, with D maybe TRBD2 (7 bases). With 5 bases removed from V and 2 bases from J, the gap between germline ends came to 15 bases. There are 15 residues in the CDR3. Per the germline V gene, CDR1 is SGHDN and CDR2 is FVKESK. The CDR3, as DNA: TGTGCCAGCAGCTACAGGGAGGGGCGGCAAGAGACCCAGTACTTC. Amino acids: CASSYREGRQETQYF.

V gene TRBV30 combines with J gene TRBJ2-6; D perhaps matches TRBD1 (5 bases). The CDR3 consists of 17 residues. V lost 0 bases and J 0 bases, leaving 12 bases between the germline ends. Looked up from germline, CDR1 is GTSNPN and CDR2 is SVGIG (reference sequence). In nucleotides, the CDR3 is TGTGCCTGGAGTGTACGGCCAGGGAACTCTGGGGCCAACGTCCTGACTTTC. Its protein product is CAWSVRPGNSGANVLTF. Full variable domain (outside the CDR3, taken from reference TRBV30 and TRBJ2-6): SQTIHQWPATLVQPVGSPLSLECTVEGTSNPNLYWYRQAAGRGLQLLFYSVGIGQISSEVPQNLSASRPQDRQFILSSKKLLLSDSGFYLCAWSVRPGNSGANVLTFGAGSRLTVL.

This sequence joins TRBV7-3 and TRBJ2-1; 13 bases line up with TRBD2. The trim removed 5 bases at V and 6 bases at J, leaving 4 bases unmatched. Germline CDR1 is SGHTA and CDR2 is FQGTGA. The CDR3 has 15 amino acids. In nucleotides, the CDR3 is TGTGCCAGCAGCAAACTAGCGGGAGGGCGCAATGAGCAGTTCTTC. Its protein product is CASSKLAGGRNEQFF.